The 21 T cell receptor beta chains reported below all come from one sample, sequenced in a study of T cell repertoires in cytomegalovirus infection. One entry per CDR3 protein results from TCRdb running MiXCR on the reads. Seen here are tens of thousands of distinct CDR3 sequences, 4% observed once, and the top ten hold approximately 20%. Sequencing used PBMCs. These TCRs come from a human donor in good health (CMV status not recorded). Some clones in this sample may be carry-over from other donors' samples.

This clonotype was picked up many times. The CDR3 sequence is CASSEDITNSPLHF. DNA of the CDR3: TGTGCCAGCAGCGAAGACATCACCAATTCACCCCTCCACTTT. This sequence joins TRBV7-6 and TRBJ1-6; D is uncertain. The V end was cut by 5 bases, the J end by 7 bases, with 12 bases between. The CDR3 contains 14 residues. Germline V CDR1 and CDR2: SGHVS, FNYEAQ.

This clonotype was observed at least ten times. V usage is TRBV28 and J usage is TRBJ2-1, with 7 bases that match TRBD2. Germline assignment: CDR1 MDHEN and CDR2 SYDVKM. This CDR3 has 17 residues. Trimming removed 2 bases from V and 0 bases from J; junction bases left unmatched: 7. Written as DNA, the CDR3 is TGTGCCAGCAGTTTAGCGGGAGTATGGAGCTCCTACAATGAGCAGTTCTTC. This gives the protein CASSLAGVWSSYNEQFF.

This clonotype was detected ten times or more. This chain connects TRBV5-1 to TRBJ2-3; 7 nucleotides align to TRBD1. CDR3 size: 14 residues. Germline lookup yields CDR1 SGHRS and CDR2 YFSETQ. The V gene end was trimmed by 4 bases and the J gene end by 6 bases; junction bases not matched to a gene: 8. CDR3 protein: CASSRDSGTDTQYF. The DNA for the CDR3 is TGCGCCAGCAGCCGGGACAGCGGAACCGATACGCAGTATTTT.

This clonotype has more than one count but fewer than ten. J is TRBJ2-1 and V is TRBV19; 7 bases fit TRBD2. This CDR3 contains 15 residues. V was pared by 4 bases and J by 9 bases, with 12 bases of the junction left unmatched. The V gene's germline CDR1 is LNHDA and CDR2 SQIVND (reference sequence). CDR3 protein: CASSTRMGGTGEQFF. The CDR3 coding sequence is TGTGCCAGTAGTACCCGGATGGGGGGGACGGGTGAGCAGTTCTTC.

This clonotype was seen many times. The genes are TRBV28 and TRBJ2-7; TRBD1 aligns across 8 bases. V lost 2 bases and J lost 8; bases outside the gene matches: 2. Germline CDR1 is MDHEN and CDR2 is SYDVKM. The CDR3 loop spans 12 amino acids. CDR3 DNA sequence: TGTGCCAGCAGTTTACAGGGGGCAAAGCAGTACTTC. Encoded protein: CASSLQGAKQYF.

There are many counts of this clonotype. The CDR3 DNA is TGTGCCAGCAAGCGGGGCGGGGGTTCGGAGACCCAGTACTTC. It specifies CASKRGGGSETQYF. The chain couples TRBV25-1 to TRBJ2-5; TRBD2 agrees at 7 bases. V trimming: 7 bases; J trimming: 5 bases; junction bases outside the gene matches: 10. Germline V gene data show CDR1 as MGHDK and CDR2 as SYGVNS. The CDR3 runs to 14 residues.

This clonotype was detected ten times or more. V and J are TRBV20-1 and TRBJ2-7, with 7 bases that match TRBD2. After removal of 2 bases from V and 7 bases from J, the junction contained 8 bases not matched to a gene. The CDR3 contains 13 residues. Germline V gives CDR1 DFQATT, CDR2 SNEGSKA (reference sequence). In DNA form, the CDR3 reads TGCAGTGCTAGAATGGGAGGGCCTTGGGAGCAGTACTTC. Its protein is CSARMGGPWEQYF.

There are many counts of this clonotype. The chain employs TRBV5-5 and TRBJ1-5; no firm D call. V gave up 0 bases and J gave up 7 bases, with 8 bases separating them. This CDR3 is 13 amino acids long. CDR1 is SGHKS and CDR2 is YYEKEE in the germline V gene (reference sequence). The chain's CDR3 is CASSLDPAQPQHF. CDR3 in DNA: TGTGCCAGCAGCTTGGACCCGGCCCAGCCCCAGCATTTT.

At least ten counts were recorded for this clonotype. This chain joins TRBV5-1 and TRBJ2-1; D is undetermined. CDR1 and CDR2 (germline): SGHRS, YFSETQ. Trimming took 0 bases from V and 10 from J, leaving 8 bases between them. The CDR3 has 12 amino acids. The CDR3 region has the DNA TGCGCCAGCAGCTTGGCCGGTGGGGAGCAGTTCTTC. This codes for CASSLAGGEQFF. Full variable domain (outside the CDR3, taken from reference TRBV5-1 and TRBJ2-1): KAGVTQTPRYLIKTRGQQVTLSCSPISGHRSVSWYQQTPGQGLQFLFEYFSETQRNKGNFPGRFSGRQFSNSRSEMNVSTLELGDSALYLCASSLAGGEQFFGPGTRLTVL.

In this sample, this clonotype turned up many times. The V call is TRBV28, the J call TRBJ2-7; D is undetermined. This CDR3 is 12 amino acids long. Trimming took off 3 bases at V and 6 bases at J, with 9 bases between the two ends. CDR1 is MDHEN, CDR2 SYDVKM, per germline. The CDR3 loop is CASSLNTPEQYF. CDR3 nucleotides: TGTGCCAGCAGTTTGAATACGCCCGAGCAGTACTTC.

This clonotype has just a few counts. The chain combines TRBV6-6 with TRBJ2-1; D is tentatively TRBD1 or TRBD2 (6 bases each). V was pared by 5 bases and J by 3 bases, with 14 bases between. The CDR3 length is 15 residues. The germline V gene encodes CDR1 MNHNY and CDR2 SVGAGI (reference sequence). Here the CDR3 reads CASSRGAGVYNEQFF. The CDR3, as DNA: TGTGCCAGCAGTCGCGGGGCAGGGGTCTACAATGAGCAGTTCTTC.

Many counts were recorded for this clonotype. This rearrangement joins TRBV7-8 to TRBJ1-3, with D unclear. Germline V lookup: CDR1 SGHVS, CDR2 FQNEAQ. This CDR3 is 16 amino acids long. The ends were cut back, 2 bases at V and 0 bases at J, with 11 bases in the middle. CDR3: CASSLKGPYSGNTIYF. CDR3 DNA: TGTGCCAGCAGCTTAAAGGGCCCCTACTCTGGAAACACCATATATTTT.

This clonotype was detected ten times or more. The V gene is TRBV28, the J gene TRBJ2-7; TRBD2 might be the D (6 bases). The CDR3 extends over 15 amino acids. The V gene's germline CDR1 is MDHEN and CDR2 SYDVKM. Trimming stripped 7 bases from V and 2 bases from J, with 18 bases between. The CDR3 DNA is TGTGCCAGCACTCCCGGAGGGAGTTATCCCTACGAGCAGTACTTC. Its protein product is CASTPGGSYPYEQYF.

This clonotype was picked up many times. V gene TRBV5-1 combines with J gene TRBJ2-3, with D tentatively TRBD1 (6 bases). CDR1 is SGHRS, CDR2 YFSETQ, per germline. The CDR3 contains 15 residues. Trimming pared 4 bases from V and 6 bases from J, leaving 18 bases between. CDR3 protein: CASSGVGHGTDTQYF. The CDR3 DNA is TGCGCCAGCAGCGGGGTGGGACATGGGACGGATACGCAGTATTTT. Full variable domain (outside the CDR3, taken from reference TRBV5-1 and TRBJ2-3): KAGVTQTPRYLIKTRGQQVTLSCSPISGHRSVSWYQQTPGQGLQFLFEYFSETQRNKGNFPGRFSGRQFSNSRSEMNVSTLELGDSALYLCASSGVGHGTDTQYFGPGTRLTVL.

This clonotype was detected ten times or more. The V call is TRBV7-2, the J call TRBJ1-1; D not certain. This CDR3 is 14 amino acids long. Per the germline V gene, CDR1 is SGHTA and CDR2 is FQGNSA. V lost 2 bases and J 3 bases, leaving 10 bases between the germline ends. The CDR3 DNA sequence: TGTGCCAGCAGCTTATCACTGGGCCACACTGAAGCTTTCTTT. Translated, it gives CASSLSLGHTEAFF. Full variable domain (outside the CDR3, taken from reference TRBV7-2 and TRBJ1-1): GAGVSQSPSNKVTEKGKDVELRCDPISGHTALYWYRQSLGQGLEFLIYFQGNSAPDKSGLPSDRFSAERTGGSVSTLTIQRTQQEDSAVYLCASSLSLGHTEAFFGQGTRLTVV.

This clonotype was seen at least ten times. CDR3 in DNA: TGTGCCAGCAGCACTACGGGACTTTCAGGGAATTCACCCCTCCACTTT. Its protein product is CASSTTGLSGNSPLHF. The chain uses TRBV7-2 and TRBJ1-6; maybe TRBD1 (5 bases). The CDR3 sequence is 16 residues long. V was shortened by 5 bases and J by 7 bases, with 18 bases between the two germline ends. In germline, CDR1 is SGHTA, CDR2 FQGNSA.

This clonotype was seen repeatedly, ten times or more. The chain joins TRBV7-6 to TRBJ1-1; D perhaps matches TRBD1 (5 bases). V lost 1 base and J lost 3, with 12 bases in between. The germline V gene encodes CDR1 SGHVS and CDR2 FNYEAQ. The CDR3 spans 15 residues. The CDR3 spells CASSLERTGHTEAFF. DNA for the CDR3: TGTGCCAGCAGCTTAGAGCGGACGGGGCACACTGAAGCTTTCTTT.

This clonotype was counted at least ten times. V is TRBV7-2 and J is TRBJ1-1; D call uncertain. The V gene lost 0 bases and the J gene lost 1 base, with 12 bases spanning the gap. Germline V CDR1 and CDR2: SGHTA, FQGNSA. CDR3 length: 16 residues. The CDR3 DNA is TGTGCCAGCAGCTTAGCGGGGATTCTGGCGAACACTGAAGCTTTCTTT. Its protein is CASSLAGILANTEAFF.

Details on this clonotype: A much larger clone lies one base from this, so it may be a read error. CDR3 in DNA: TGTGCCAGCAGCCCAAGAGGGTCCGATAATGAAAAACTGGTTTTT. It is translated as CASSPRGSDNEKLVF. J is TRBJ1-4 and V is TRBV7-2; D call uncertain. CDR1 SGHTA and CDR2 FQGNSA come from the germline V gene. CDR3 length: 15 amino acids.

This clonotype appeared many times. The CDR3 DNA is TGTGCCAGCAGCTTTGGTCAGGGGTGGGAGACCCAGTACTTC. The encoded protein is CASSFGQGWETQYF. This chain links TRBV7-2 with TRBJ2-5; a possible D gene is TRBD1 (6 bases). V lost 3 bases and J 5 bases, leaving 13 bases between the germline ends. CDR3 length: 14 residues. Germline values: CDR1 SGHTA, CDR2 FQGNSA.

In its sample, this clonotype was seen many times. The J gene is TRBJ2-2, the V gene TRBV6-1, with a possible D match to TRBD2 (5 bases). The CDR3 loop spans 15 amino acids. V was trimmed by 1 base and J by 5 bases, leaving 11 bases between them. CDR1 and CDR2 from the germline V gene are MNHNS and SASEGT. CDR3: CASSEVEGSTGELFF. The DNA of the CDR3 is TGTGCCAGCAGTGAAGTTGAGGGAAGTACCGGGGAGCTGTTTTTT.